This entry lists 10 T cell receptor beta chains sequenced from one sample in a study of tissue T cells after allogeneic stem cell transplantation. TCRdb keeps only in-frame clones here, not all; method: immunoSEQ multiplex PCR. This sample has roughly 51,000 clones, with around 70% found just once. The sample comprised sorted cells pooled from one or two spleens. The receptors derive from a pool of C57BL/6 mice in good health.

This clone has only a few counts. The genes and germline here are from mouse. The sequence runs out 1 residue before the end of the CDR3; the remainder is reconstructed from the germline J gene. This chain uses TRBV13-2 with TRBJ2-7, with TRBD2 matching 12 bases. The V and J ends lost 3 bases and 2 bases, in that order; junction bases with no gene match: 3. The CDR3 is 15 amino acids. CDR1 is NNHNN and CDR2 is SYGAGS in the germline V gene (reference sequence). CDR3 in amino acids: CASGGGTGGTYEQYF. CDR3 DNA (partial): TGTGCCAGCGGTGGCGGGACTGGGGGGACCTATGAACAGTAC.

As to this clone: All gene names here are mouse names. The CDR3: CASSIRGQGTEVFF. The part of the CDR3 DNA that was read is TGTGCCAGCAGTATTCGGGGGCAGGGCACAGAAGTCTTC. The V call is TRBV19, the J call TRBJ1-1; a weak D match, TRBD1 (6 bases). The read stops 1 residue short of the end of the CDR3; the missing end is completed from the germline J gene. Trimming stripped 2 bases from V and 4 bases from J, with 12 bases between. Per the germline V gene, CDR1 is FNHDT and CDR2 is SITEND (reference sequence). The CDR3 length is 14 residues.

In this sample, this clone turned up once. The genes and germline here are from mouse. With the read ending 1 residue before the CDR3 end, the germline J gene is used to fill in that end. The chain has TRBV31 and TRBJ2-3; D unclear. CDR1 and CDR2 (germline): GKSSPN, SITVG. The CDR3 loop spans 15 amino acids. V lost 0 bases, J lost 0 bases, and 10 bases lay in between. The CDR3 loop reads CAWSLPGVSAETLYF. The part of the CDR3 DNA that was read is TGTGCCTGGAGTCTCCCGGGAGTGAGTGCAGAAACGCTGTAT.

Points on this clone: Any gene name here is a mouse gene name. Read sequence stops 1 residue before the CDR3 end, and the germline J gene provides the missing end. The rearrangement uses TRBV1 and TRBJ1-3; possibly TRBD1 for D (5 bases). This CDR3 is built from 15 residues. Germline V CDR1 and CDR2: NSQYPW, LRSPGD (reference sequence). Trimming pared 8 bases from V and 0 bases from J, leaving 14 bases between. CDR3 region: CTCGGEGVSGNTLYF. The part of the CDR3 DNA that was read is TGCACCTGCGGGGGGGAAGGGGTTTCTGGAAATACGCTCTAT.

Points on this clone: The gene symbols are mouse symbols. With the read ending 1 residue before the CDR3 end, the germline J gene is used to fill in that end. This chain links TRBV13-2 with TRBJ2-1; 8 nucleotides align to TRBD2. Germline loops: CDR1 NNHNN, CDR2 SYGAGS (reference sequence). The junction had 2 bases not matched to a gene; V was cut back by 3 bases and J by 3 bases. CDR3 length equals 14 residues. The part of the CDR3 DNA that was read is TGTGCCAGCGGTGTGGGGGGGACCTATGCTGAGCAGTTC. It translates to CASGVGGTYAEQF. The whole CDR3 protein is CASGVGGTYAEQFF.

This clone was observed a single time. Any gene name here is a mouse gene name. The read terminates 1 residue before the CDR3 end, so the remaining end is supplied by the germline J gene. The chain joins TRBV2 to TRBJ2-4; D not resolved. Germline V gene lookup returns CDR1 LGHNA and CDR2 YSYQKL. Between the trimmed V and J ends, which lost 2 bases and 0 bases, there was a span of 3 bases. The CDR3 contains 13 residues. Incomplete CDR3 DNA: TGTGCCAGCAGCCAAAATAGTCAAAACACCTTGTAC. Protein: CASSQNSQNTLY. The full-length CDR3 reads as CASSQNSQNTLYF.

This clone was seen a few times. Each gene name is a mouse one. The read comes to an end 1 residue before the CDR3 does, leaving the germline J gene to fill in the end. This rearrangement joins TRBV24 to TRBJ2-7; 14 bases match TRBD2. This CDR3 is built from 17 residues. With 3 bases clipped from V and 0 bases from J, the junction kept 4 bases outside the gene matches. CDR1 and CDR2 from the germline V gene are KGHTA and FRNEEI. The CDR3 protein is CASSLRGLGGHSYEQYF. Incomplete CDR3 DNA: TGTGCCAGCAGTCTTCGGGGACTGGGGGGGCACTCCTATGAACAGTAC.

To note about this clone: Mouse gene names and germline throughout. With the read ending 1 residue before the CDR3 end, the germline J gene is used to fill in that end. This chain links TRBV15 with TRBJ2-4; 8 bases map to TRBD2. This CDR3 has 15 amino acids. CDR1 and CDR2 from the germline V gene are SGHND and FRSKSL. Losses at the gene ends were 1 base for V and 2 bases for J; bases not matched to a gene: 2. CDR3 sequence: CASSLGTGLQNTLYF. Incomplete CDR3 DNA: TGTGCCAGCAGTTTAGGGACTGGGCTTCAAAACACCTTGTAC.

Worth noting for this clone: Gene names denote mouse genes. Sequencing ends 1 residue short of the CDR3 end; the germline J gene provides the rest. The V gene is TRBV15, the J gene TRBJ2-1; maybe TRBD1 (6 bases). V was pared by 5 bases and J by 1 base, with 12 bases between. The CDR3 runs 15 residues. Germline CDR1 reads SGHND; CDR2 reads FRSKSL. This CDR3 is CASSLRDKNYAEQFF. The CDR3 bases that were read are TGTGCCAGCAGTCTCCGGGACAAAAACTATGCTGAGCAGTTC. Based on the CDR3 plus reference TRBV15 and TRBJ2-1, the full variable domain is DAGVTQTPRHEVAEKGQTIILKCEPVSGHNDLFWYRQTKIQGLELLSYFRSKSLMEDGGAFKDRFKAEMLNSSFSTLKIQPTEPKDSAVYLCASSLRDKNYAEQFFGPGTRLTVL.

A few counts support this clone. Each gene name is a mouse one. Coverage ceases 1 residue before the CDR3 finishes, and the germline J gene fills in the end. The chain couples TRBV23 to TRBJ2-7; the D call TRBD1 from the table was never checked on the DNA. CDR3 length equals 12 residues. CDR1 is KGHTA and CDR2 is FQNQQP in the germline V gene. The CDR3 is CSSSPRGDEQYF. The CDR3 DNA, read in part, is TGCTCCAGCAGTCCCAGGGGGGATGAACAGTAC. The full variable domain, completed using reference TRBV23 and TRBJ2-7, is DAAVTQKPRYLIKMKGQEAEMKCIPEKGHTAVFWYQQKQSKELKFLIYFQNQQPLDQIDMVKERFSAVCPSSSLCSLGIRTCEAEDSALYLCSSSPRGDEQYFGPGTRLTVL.